One sample yielded the 11 T cell receptor beta chains listed below, sequenced in a study of blood T cell repertoires in COVID-19. Here immunoSEQ multiplex PCR was the method, and the copy in TCRdb shows in-frame clones only, minus some. Among 70,000 or so clones listed, approximately 83% were seen once. Sequencing was done on a sample of peripheral blood. The source of these receptors is a man in his forties with COVID-19, enrolled during active disease.

V is TRBV5-5 and J is TRBJ2-3, with TRBD1 matching 9 bases. The CDR3 has 15 amino acids. Germline V gene lookup returns CDR1 SGHKS and CDR2 YYEKEE (reference sequence). The V gene end was trimmed by 0 bases and the J gene end by 3 bases; junction bases not matched to a gene: 2. The CDR3 DNA follows: TGTGCCAGCAGCTTGGGACAGGGGGAAACAGATACGCAGTATTTT. Its protein is CASSLGQGETDTQYF.

The rearrangement uses TRBV9 and TRBJ1-6, with 9 bases aligning to TRBD1. Germline assignment: CDR1 SGDLS and CDR2 YYNGEE. After removal of 3 bases from V and 8 bases from J, the junction contained 6 bases not matched to a gene. The CDR3 covers 15 residues. The CDR3 DNA is TGTGCCAGCAGCGCCCGACAGGGGGGGGATTCACCCCTCCACTTT. Its protein product is CASSARQGGDSPLHF.

The chain is built from TRBV11-3 and TRBJ2-7; 8 nucleotides line up with TRBD1. Trimming at V came to 0 bases and at J to 2 bases, leaving 6 bases not matched to a gene. Germline V gene data show CDR1 as SGHNT and CDR2 as YENEEA. CDR3 length equals 16 residues. CDR3 bases: TGTGCCAGCAGCTTAGAAAAGGGGACAGGACCCTACGAGCAGTACTTC. This codes for CASSLEKGTGPYEQYF.

The V gene is TRBV30, the J gene TRBJ2-3; D call uncertain. This CDR3 has 13 residues. Trimming left V 5 bases short and J 0 bases short, with 9 bases between. The germline gives CDR1 GTSNPN, CDR2 SVGIG (reference sequence). Here the CDR3 DNA reads TGTGCCTGGGGGTATACTAGCACAGATACGCAGTATTTT. Protein: CAWGYTSTDTQYF.

The chain employs TRBV5-4 and TRBJ2-2; possible D gene TRBD2, 6 bases. With 0 bases removed from V and 7 bases from J, the gap between germline ends came to 10 bases. The CDR3 runs to 14 residues. From germline, CDR1 is SGHNT and CDR2 YYREEE (reference sequence). The CDR3, as DNA: TGTGCCAGCAGCTTGGGGCGGGAAATCGGGGAGCTGTTTTTT. It translates to CASSLGREIGELFF.

This sequence joins TRBV28 and TRBJ2-2; 7 positions agree with TRBD1. The CDR3 covers 15 residues. The V and J ends lost 8 bases and 3 bases, in that order; junction bases with no gene match: 9. Germline V CDR1 and CDR2: MDHEN, SYDVKM. CDR3 nucleotide sequence: TGTGCCAGCTGTACAGGGGAGCTGCACACCGGGGAGCTGTTTTTT. Encoded protein: CASCTGELHTGELFF.

This chain links TRBV7-9 with TRBJ2-2; D is uncertain. V was trimmed by 7 bases and J by 5 bases, leaving 14 bases between them. Per germline, CDR1 SEHNR and CDR2 FQNEAQ (reference sequence). The CDR3 is made up of 14 amino acids. The CDR3 is CASIAISVTGELFF. For the CDR3, the DNA is TGTGCCAGCATCGCGATCTCGGTTACCGGGGAGCTGTTTTTT.

This clone was recorded only once. The V and J genes are TRBV6-5 and TRBJ2-7; no firm D call. V was clipped by 2 bases and J by 2 bases, with 10 bases between them. This CDR3 is built from 14 residues. In germline, CDR1 is MNHEY, CDR2 SVGAGI. Here the CDR3 reads CASSYTQATYEQYF. DNA of the CDR3: TGTGCCAGCAGTTACACGCAGGCTACCTACGAGCAGTACTTC.

The V gene is TRBV11-2, the J gene TRBJ2-7; 12 bases align to TRBD1. Germline CDR1 and CDR2: SGHAT and FQNNGV. V dropped 0 bases and J dropped 6; count of bases not matched to a gene: 6. The CDR3 consists of 16 residues. As DNA, the CDR3 is TGTGCCAGCAGCTTAGAGGGGGGACAGGGGGCGGCCGAGCAGTACTTC. Amino acid sequence: CASSLEGGQGAAEQYF. Together with reference TRBV11-2 and TRBJ2-7, the CDR3 gives the full variable domain: EAGVAQSPRYKIIEKRQSVAFWCNPISGHATLYWYQQILGQGPKLLIQFQNNGVVDDSQLPKDRFSAERLKGVDSTLKIQPAKLEDSAVYLCASSLEGGQGAAEQYFGPGTRLTVT.

This chain links TRBV2 with TRBJ2-4; 14 nucleotides match TRBD2. The CDR3 has 20 residues. Unmatched junction bases numbered 11, after V lost 4 bases and J lost 0 bases. Germline lookup yields CDR1 SNHLY and CDR2 FYNNEI. The CDR3 here is CASSGSGTSGGARAKNIQYF. The CDR3 DNA is TGTGCCAGCAGTGGATCCGGGACTAGCGGGGGCGCTAGAGCCAAAAACATTCAGTACTTC.

There are a few counts of this clone. The rearrangement joins TRBV3-1 (or the pseudogene TRBV3-2) to TRBJ2-3; tentative D call: TRBD2 (7 bases). V was shortened by 6 bases and J by 5 bases, with 27 bases between the two germline ends. The CDR3 runs 18 residues. CDR1 and CDR2 (germline): LGHDT, YNNKEL (reference sequence). Written as DNA, the CDR3 is TGTGCCAGCAGAGCGGGACACCAGCCGGGGGTGGGGGGAGATACGCAGTATTTT. It is translated as CASRAGHQPGVGGDTQYF.